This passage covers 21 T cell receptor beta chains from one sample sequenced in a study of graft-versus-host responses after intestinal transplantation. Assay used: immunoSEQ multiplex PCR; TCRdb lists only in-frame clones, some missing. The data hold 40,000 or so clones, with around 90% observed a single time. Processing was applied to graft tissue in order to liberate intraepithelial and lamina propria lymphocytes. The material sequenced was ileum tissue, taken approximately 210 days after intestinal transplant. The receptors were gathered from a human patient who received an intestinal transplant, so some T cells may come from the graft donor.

The CDR3 bases are TGTGCCAGCAACAACCAGGACAACACTGAAGCTTTCTTT. Amino acid sequence: CASNNQDNTEAFF. The chain combines TRBV28 with TRBJ1-1, with D uncertain. Trimming removed 7 bases from V and 2 bases from J, with 11 bases in between. CDR1 is MDHEN, CDR2 SYDVKM, per germline. The CDR3 runs 13 residues.

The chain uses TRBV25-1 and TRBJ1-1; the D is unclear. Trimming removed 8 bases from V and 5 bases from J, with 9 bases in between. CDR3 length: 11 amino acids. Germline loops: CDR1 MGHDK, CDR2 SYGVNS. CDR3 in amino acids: CASGIWTEAFF. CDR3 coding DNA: TGTGCCAGCGGCATTTGGACTGAAGCTTTCTTT.

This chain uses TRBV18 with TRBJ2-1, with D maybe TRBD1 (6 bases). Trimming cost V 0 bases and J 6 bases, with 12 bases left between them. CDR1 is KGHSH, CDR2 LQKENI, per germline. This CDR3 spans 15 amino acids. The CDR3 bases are TGTGCCAGCTCACCACCGGGACAAGTTCTCAATGAGCAGTTCTTC. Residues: CASSPPGQVLNEQFF.

The CDR3 DNA reads TGTGCCAGCAGCTCGACGTCGCTGAGGGGAGCTCATGGAAACACCATATATTTT. This codes for CASSSTSLRGAHGNTIYF. The chain has TRBV9 and TRBJ1-3, with D perhaps TRBD1 (5 bases). Germline lookup yields CDR1 SGDLS and CDR2 YYNGEE. V was cut by 4 bases and J by 3 bases, with 23 bases left in between. The CDR3 length is 18 residues.

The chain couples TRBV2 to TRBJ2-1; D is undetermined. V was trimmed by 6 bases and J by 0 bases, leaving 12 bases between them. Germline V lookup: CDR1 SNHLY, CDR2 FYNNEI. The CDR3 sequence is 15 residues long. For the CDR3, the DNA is TGTGCCAGCAGAGATAGCACGGGCTCCTACAATGAGCAGTTCTTC. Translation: CASRDSTGSYNEQFF.

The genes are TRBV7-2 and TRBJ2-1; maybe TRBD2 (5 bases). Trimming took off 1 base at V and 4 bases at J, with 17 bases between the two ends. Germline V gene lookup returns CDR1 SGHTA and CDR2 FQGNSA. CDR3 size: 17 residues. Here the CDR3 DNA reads TGTGCCAGCAGCTTAGTGGCTAGCACAAGAGGGTACAATGAGCAGTTCTTC. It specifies CASSLVASTRGYNEQFF.

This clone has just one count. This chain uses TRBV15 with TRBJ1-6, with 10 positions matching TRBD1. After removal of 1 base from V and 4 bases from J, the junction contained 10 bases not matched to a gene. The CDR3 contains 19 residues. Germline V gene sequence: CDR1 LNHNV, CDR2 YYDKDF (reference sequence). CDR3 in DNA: TGTGCCACCAGCAGAGCTTACCGGGACAGGGGCTCTTATAATTCACCCCTCCACTTT. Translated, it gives CATSRAYRDRGSYNSPLHF.

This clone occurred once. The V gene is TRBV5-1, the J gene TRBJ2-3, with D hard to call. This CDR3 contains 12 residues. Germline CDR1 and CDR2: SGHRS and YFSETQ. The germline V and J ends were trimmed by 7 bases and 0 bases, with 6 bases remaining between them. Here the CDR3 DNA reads TGCGCCAGCGGGTTTAGCACAGATACGCAGTATTTT. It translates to CASGFSTDTQYF.

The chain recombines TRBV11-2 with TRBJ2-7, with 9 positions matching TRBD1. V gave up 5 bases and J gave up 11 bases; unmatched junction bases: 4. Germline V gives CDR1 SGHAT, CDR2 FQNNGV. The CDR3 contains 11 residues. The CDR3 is CASSPGQGKYF. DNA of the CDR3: TGTGCCAGCAGCCCGGGACAGGGTAAGTACTTC.

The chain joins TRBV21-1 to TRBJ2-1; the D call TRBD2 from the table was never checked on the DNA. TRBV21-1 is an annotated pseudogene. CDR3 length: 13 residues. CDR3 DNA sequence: TGTGCCAGCACATGTAGCGGGGGCCATGAGCAGTTCTTC. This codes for CASTCSGGHEQFF.

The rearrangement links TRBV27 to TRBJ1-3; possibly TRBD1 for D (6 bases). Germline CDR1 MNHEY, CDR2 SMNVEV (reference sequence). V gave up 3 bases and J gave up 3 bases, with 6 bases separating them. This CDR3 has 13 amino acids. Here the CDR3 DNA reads TGTGCCAGCAGTTTGGACAGTGGAAACACCATATATTTT. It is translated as CASSLDSGNTIYF.

As DNA, the CDR3 is TGTGCCAGCAAAATCGGGGGGTCCCGGACTGAAGCTTTCTTT. Translated, it gives CASKIGGSRTEAFF. The V gene is TRBV6-5, the J gene TRBJ1-1; TRBD1 is a possible D gene (5 bases). CDR1 MNHEY and CDR2 SVGAGI come from the germline V gene. V lost 7 bases to trimming and J lost 5 bases, with 17 bases between them. The CDR3 is 14 amino acids.

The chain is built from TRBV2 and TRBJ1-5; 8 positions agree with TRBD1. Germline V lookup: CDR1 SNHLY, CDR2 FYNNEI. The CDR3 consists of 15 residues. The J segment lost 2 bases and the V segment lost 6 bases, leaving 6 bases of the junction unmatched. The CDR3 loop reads CASREGTGGNQPQHF. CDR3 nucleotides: TGTGCCAGCAGGGAGGGGACAGGTGGCAATCAGCCCCAGCATTTT.

CDR3 residues: CASSLDYTQYF. CDR3 nucleotide sequence: TGCGCCAGCAGCCTGGACTATACGCAGTATTTT. The chain combines TRBV5-1 with TRBJ2-3; TRBD2 might be the D (5 bases). V shed 4 bases and J shed 7 bases, with 7 bases lying between them. CDR3 length: 11 amino acids. Germline CDR1 and CDR2: SGHRS and YFSETQ.

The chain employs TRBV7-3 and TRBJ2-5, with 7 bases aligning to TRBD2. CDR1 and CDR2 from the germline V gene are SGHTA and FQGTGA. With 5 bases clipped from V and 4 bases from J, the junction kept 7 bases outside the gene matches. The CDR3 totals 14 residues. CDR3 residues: CASSPSGRLETQYF. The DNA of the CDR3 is TGTGCCAGCAGCCCTTCCGGGAGGCTAGAGACCCAGTACTTC.

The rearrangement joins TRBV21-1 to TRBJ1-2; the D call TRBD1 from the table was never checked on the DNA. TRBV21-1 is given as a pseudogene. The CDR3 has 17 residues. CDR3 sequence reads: CASSKVGVAGEKYGYTF. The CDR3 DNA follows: TGTGCCAGCAGCAAAGTCGGGGTAGCAGGGGAAAAGTATGGCTACACCTTC.

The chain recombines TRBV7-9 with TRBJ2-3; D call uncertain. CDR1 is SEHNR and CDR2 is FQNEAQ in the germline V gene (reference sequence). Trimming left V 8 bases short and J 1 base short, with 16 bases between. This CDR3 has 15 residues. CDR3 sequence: CASARGVLGTDTQYF. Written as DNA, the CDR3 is TGTGCCAGCGCCCGTGGGGTTTTGGGCACAGATACGCAGTATTTT.

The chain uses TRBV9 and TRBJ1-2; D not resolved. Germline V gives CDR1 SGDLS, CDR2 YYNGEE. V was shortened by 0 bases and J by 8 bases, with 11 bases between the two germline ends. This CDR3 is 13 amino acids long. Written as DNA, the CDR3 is TGTGCCAGCAGCGTAGATGGAGTGGGAGGCTACACCTTC. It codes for CASSVDGVGGYTF. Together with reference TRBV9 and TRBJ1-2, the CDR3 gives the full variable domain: DSGVTQTPKHLITATGQRVTLRCSPRSGDLSVYWYQQSLDQGLQFLIQYYNGEERAKGNILERFSAQQFPDLHSELNLSSLELGDSALYFCASSVDGVGGYTFGSGTRLTVV.

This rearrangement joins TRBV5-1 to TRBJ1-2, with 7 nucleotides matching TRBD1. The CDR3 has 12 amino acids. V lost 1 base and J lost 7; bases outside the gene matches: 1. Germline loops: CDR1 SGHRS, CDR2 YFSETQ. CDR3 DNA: TGCGCCAGCAGCTTGACAGGGGCTGGCTACACCTTC. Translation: CASSLTGAGYTF.

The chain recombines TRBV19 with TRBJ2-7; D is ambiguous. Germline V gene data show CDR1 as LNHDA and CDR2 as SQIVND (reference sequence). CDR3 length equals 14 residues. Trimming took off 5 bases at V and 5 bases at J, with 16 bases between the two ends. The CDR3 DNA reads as TGTGCCAGTAGTGTCCCGTGGGGAACCAACGAGCAGTACTTC. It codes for CASSVPWGTNEQYF. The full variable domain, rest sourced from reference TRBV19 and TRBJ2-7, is DGGITQSPKYLFRKEGQNVTLSCEQNLNHDAMYWYRQDPGQGLRLIYYSQIVNDFQKGDIAEGYSVSREKKESFPLTVTSAQKNPTAFYLCASSVPWGTNEQYFGPGTRLTVT.

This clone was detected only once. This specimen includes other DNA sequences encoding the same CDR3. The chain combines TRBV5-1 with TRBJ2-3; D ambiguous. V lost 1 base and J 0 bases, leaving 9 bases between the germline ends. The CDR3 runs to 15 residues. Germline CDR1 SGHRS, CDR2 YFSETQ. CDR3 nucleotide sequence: TGCGCCAGCAGCTTGTTCAGCGCCAGCACAGATACGCAGTATTTT. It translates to CASSLFSASTDTQYF.